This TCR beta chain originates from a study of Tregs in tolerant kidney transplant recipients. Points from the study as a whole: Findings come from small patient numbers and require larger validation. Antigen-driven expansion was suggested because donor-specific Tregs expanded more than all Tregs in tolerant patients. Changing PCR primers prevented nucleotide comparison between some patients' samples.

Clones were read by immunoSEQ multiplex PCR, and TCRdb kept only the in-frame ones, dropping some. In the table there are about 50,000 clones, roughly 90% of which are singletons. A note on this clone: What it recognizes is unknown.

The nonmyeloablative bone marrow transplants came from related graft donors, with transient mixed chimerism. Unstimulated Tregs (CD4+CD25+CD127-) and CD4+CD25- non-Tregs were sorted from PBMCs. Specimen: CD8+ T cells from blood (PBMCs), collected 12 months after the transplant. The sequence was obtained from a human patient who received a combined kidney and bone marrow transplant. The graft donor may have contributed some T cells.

The CDR3 loop is CASSKGSFGTANTEAFF. For the CDR3, the DNA is TGTGCCAGCAGCAAAGGCAGCTTTGGGACAGCAAACACTGAAGCTTTCTTT. The V and J genes are TRBV21-1 and TRBJ1-1; the table's D call, TRBD1, was not checked against the DNA. TRBV21-1 is an annotated pseudogene. The CDR3 is 17 residues long.